Listed below are T cell receptor beta chains from one sample, sequenced in a study of blood T cell repertoires in COVID-19. Libraries were prepared by immunoSEQ multiplex PCR; TCRdb keeps only in-frame clonotypes and omits some of them. The table includes about 320,000 clones, 75% to 90% detected once. Sequencing was performed on PBMCs or T cells enriched from blood (not recorded which). All receptors come from a man in his 60s who had recovered from COVID-19. Both conserved end residues are part of each CDR3. The D gene is left open where the match is weak. The listing skips clone size in some rows; elsewhere it reads once, few, many or a size class.

J gene	D gene	clone size	V gene	CDR3 DNA	CDR3 protein
TRBJ1-5	-	-	TRBV21-1	TGTGCCAGCAGCAAACTCACAGCACCATATAGCAATCAGCCCCAGCATTTT	CASSKLTAPYSNQPQHF
TRBJ1-6	-	-	TRBV27	TGTGCCAGCGGTTTACATCCGGGAAGACAGAGTGGGGGGTCACCCCTCCACTTT	CASGLHPGRQSGGSPLHF
TRBJ2-1	-	few	TRBV9	TGTGCCAGCAGCGTAGAAGTGGCCGTCCCCAACAATGAGCAGTTCTTC	CASSVEVAVPNNEQFF
TRBJ2-1	-	-	TRBV20-1	TGCAGTGCTAGTTCATCCCAGGCGGGCAGGCTGGGTGAGCAGTTCTTC	CSASSSQAGRLGEQFF
TRBJ2-1	-	-	TRBV21-1	TGTGCCAGCAGCAAAGAACTAGCGAGATACTACAATGAGCAGTTCTTC	CASSKELARYYNEQFF
TRBJ1-5	-	-	TRBV18	TGTGCCAGCTCACCACAAGCATCCTTCAAGCAGCCCCAGCATTTT	CASSPQASFKQPQHF
TRBJ1-2	-	-	TRBV19	TGTGCCAGTAGTACAACAGGGACGGGAAACTATGGCTACACCTTC	CASSTTGTGNYGYTF
TRBJ2-2	TRBD1	-	TRBV7-3	TGTGCCAGCAGCTCAAGGACAGGCAACACCGGGGAGCTGTTTTTT	CASSSRTGNTGELFF
TRBJ2-1	TRBD1	-	TRBV6-5	TGTGCCAGCCACAGGGGGCCGGGCAATGAGCAGTTCTTC	CASHRGPGNEQFF
TRBJ1-1	-	-	TRBV9	TGTGCCAGCAGCCTCCTCCAGGGGCCCCTTGAAGCTTTCTTT	CASSLLQGPLEAFF
TRBJ2-7	-	-	TRBV3-1/TRBV3-2	TGTGCCAGCAGCCCCAGTCAGGGGAAACAGTACTTC	CASSPSQGKQYF
TRBJ1-2	TRBD1	few	TRBV19	TGTGCCAGTAGTTCACCCGGGACAGGATATGGCTACACCTTC	CASSSPGTGYGYTF
TRBJ2-7	TRBD1	-	TRBV30	TGTGCCTGGAGTGTACACCAGGGGGACGAGCAGTACTTC	CAWSVHQGDEQYF
TRBJ2-7	-	-	TRBV7-2	TGTGCCAGCAGCACCTATAACGGCGAGCAGTACTTC	CASSTYNGEQYF
TRBJ2-1	-	-	TRBV19	TGTGCCAGTAGTCCCCGGGTCTCCCTGAATGAGCAGTTCTTC	CASSPRVSLNEQFF
TRBJ2-3	TRBD2	-	TRBV5-6	TGTGCCACTTCCGGCCGAGACAAGGTAGAGCGGGAAGGTATAGATACGCAGTATTTT	CATSGRDKVEREGIDTQYF
TRBJ1-2	-	-	TRBV28	TGTGCCAGTTTGGGCAGGGGCTATGGCTACACCTTC	CASLGRGYGYTF
TRBJ1-5	TRBD1	-	TRBV6-5	TGTGCCAGCAGACGGGACAGTCACAATCAGCCCCAGCATTTT	CASRRDSHNQPQHF
TRBJ2-1	TRBD2	-	TRBV5-1	TGCGCCACCACGTCCACTAGCGCCTCCAATGAGCAGTTCTTC	CATTSTSASNEQFF
TRBJ2-2	TRBD2	-	TRBV7-2	TGTGCCAGCAGCTTACGTCGAAATTCAGGGAGGGGACGCACCGGGGAGCTGTTTTTT	CASSLRRNSGRGRTGELFF
TRBJ2-1	-	-	TRBV15	TGTGCCACCAGCAGAGATCCACGGACAGCGCGGTTCTTC	CATSRDPRTARFF
TRBJ2-3	TRBD1	-	TRBV15	TGTGCCACCAGAAGGGCGGGAGTGGGACAGGGGGCCACAGATACGCAGTATTTT	CATRRAGVGQGATDTQYF
TRBJ2-2	TRBD1	-	TRBV7-2	TGTGCCAGCAGCAACAGGGGGATGAACACCGGGGAGCTGTTTTTT	CASSNRGMNTGELFF
TRBJ2-7	TRBD2	-	TRBV3-1/TRBV3-2	TGTGCCAGCAGCCAGATAGCGGGAGCTCTCGAGCAGTACTTC	CASSQIAGALEQYF
TRBJ2-5	-	few	TRBV11-2	TGTGCCAGCAGCTTCTCGTGGGGCGGTGAGACCCAGTACTTC	CASSFSWGGETQYF
TRBJ1-2	TRBD1	-	TRBV5-4	TGTGCCATCTCGTGGGGGACAGACTCTAAGAACACTAACTATGGCTACACCTTC	CAISWGTDSKNTNYGYTF
TRBJ2-7	-	-	TRBV11-2	TGTGCCAGCAGCTTAGAAACGGGGGATCACTACGAGCAGTACTTC	CASSLETGDHYEQYF
TRBJ2-3	TRBD1	-	TRBV24-1	TGTGCCACCAGTGATGGGCTTGGGACAGGGGTAAATACGCAGTATTTT	CATSDGLGTGVNTQYF
TRBJ2-7	TRBD2	-	TRBV18	TGTGCCAGCTCACCAAGCCTAGCGGTCTACGAGCAGTACTTC	CASSPSLAVYEQYF
TRBJ2-7	TRBD2	-	TRBV6-4	TGTGCCAGCAGCACTTTTAGCGGGAGCTCCTACGAGCAGTACTTC	CASSTFSGSSYEQYF
TRBJ2-3	TRBD1	-	TRBV18	TGTGCCAGCTCAGCCCGGACAGGTGGCACAGATACGCAGTATTTT	CASSARTGGTDTQYF
TRBJ2-5	-	-	TRBV12-3/TRBV12-4	TGTGCCAGCAGTTTAGGTTCTGGAGCGACCCAGTACTTC	CASSLGSGATQYF
TRBJ2-3	-	-	TRBV28	TGTGCCAGCAGTAACAGGGTAACAGATACGCAGTATTTT	CASSNRVTDTQYF
TRBJ2-2	TRBD1	-	TRBV5-1	TGCGCCAGCAGCGACAGGGCAGGGACCGGGGAGCTGTTTTTT	CASSDRAGTGELFF
TRBJ1-5	-	-	TRBV28	TGTGCCACCGAGGCCCAGCATTTT	CATEAQHF
TRBJ2-5	-	-	TRBV12-3/TRBV12-4	TGTGCCAGCAGTTTTATCCAAGAGACCCAGTACTTC	CASSFIQETQYF